This T cell receptor beta chain originates from a study of PD-1 blockade in classical Hodgkin lymphoma. The overall study: Intravenous delivery of nivolumab at 3 mg/kg to patients occurred every 2 weeks. Whole-study results and caveats: By cycle point C4D1, TCR diversity had risen significantly in CD4+ cells (but not CD8+ cells).

Time point noted: cycle 4 day 1 (C4D1), after more than five weeks of nivolumab. Each patient's relapse followed autologous stem cell transplantation, and brentuximab vedotin exposure varied. Best responses included complete response and partial response; otherwise, the best response was progressive disease. Concerning this clone itself: Its specificity is unknown.

TCRdb's copy holds only in-frame clones and misses some; the assay was immunoSEQ multiplex PCR. The sample consists of more than 85,000 clones, around 90% of them appearing once. The TCR comes from a human donor with classical Hodgkin lymphoma. Material: peripheral blood mononuclear cells (PBMCs), obtained before the fourth cycle of nivolumab.

The CDR3 protein is CANPDRWEDQPQHF. CDR3 bases: TGTGCCAACCCGGACAGGTGGGAGGATCAGCCCCAGCATTTT. V usage is TRBV19 and J usage is TRBJ1-5; 7 positions match TRBD1. The CDR3 runs 14 residues. Germline loops: CDR1 LNHDA, CDR2 SQIVND (reference sequence). V lost 10 bases and J lost 5; bases outside the gene matches: 11. Full variable domain (rest looked up from reference TRBV19 and TRBJ1-5): DGGITQSPKYLFRKEGQNVTLSCEQNLNHDAMYWYRQDPGQGLRLIYYSQIVNDFQKGDIAEGYSVSREKKESFPLTVTSAQKNPTAFYLCANPDRWEDQPQHFGDGTRLSIL.